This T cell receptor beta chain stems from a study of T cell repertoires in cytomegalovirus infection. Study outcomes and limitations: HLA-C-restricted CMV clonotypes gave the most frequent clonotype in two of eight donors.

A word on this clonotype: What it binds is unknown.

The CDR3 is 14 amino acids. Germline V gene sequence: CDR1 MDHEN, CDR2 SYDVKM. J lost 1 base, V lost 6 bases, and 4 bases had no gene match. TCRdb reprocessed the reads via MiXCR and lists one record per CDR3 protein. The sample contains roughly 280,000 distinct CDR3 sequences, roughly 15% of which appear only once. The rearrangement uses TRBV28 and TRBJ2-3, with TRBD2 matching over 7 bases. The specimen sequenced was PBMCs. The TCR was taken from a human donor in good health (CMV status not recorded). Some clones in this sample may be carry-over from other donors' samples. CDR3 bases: TGTGCCAGCAGCGGACTAGTGGGCACAGATACGCAGTATTTT. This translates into CASSGLVGTDTQYF.